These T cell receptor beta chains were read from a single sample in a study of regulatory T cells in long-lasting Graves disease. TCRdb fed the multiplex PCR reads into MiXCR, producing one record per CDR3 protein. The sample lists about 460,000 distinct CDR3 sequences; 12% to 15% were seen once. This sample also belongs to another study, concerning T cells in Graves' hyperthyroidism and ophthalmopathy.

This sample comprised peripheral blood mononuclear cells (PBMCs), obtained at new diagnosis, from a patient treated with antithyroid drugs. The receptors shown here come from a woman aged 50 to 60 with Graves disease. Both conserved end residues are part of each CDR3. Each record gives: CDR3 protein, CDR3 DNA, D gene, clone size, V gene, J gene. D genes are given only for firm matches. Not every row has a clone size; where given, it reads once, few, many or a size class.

CASGQGNQPQHF	TGTGCCAGTGGACAGGGGAATCAGCCCCAGCATTTT	TRBD1	.	TRBV7-9	TRBJ1-5
CASSRQTGLLETQYF	TGTGCCAGCAGCCGCCAGACAGGGTTACTCGAGACCCAGTACTTC	TRBD1	many	TRBV7-8	TRBJ2-5
CASLDRINTEAFF	TGTGCCAGCCTGGACAGGATTAACACTGAAGCTTTCTTT	TRBD1	many	TRBV28	TRBJ1-1
CASRLDSVDTEAFF	TGTGCCAGCAGACTGGACAGCGTGGACACTGAAGCTTTCTTT	.	many	TRBV2	TRBJ1-1
CASSLAGVLNTEAFF	TGTGCCAGCAGCTTGGCCGGGGTGCTGAACACTGAAGCTTTCTTT	.	many	TRBV5-1	TRBJ1-1
CASSNHGQGVKDTQYF	TGTGCCAGCAGTAACCACGGACAGGGTGTCAAGGATACGCAGTATTTT	TRBD1	.	TRBV6-2/TRBV6-3	TRBJ2-3
CASSPSGTETQYF	TGTGCCAGCAGCCCCTCGGGGACGGAGACCCAGTACTTC	.	many	TRBV28	TRBJ2-5
CASSRDRNTGELFF	TGTGCCAGCAGCCGGGACAGGAACACCGGGGAGCTGTTTTTT	TRBD1	many	TRBV27	TRBJ2-2
CASSTSGTGAYEQYF	TGTGCCAGCAGTACCTCCGGGACAGGGGCGTACGAGCAGTACTTC	TRBD1	.	TRBV28	TRBJ2-7
CASSQEYDRVGNEQFF	TGTGCCAGCAGCCAAGAGTATGACAGGGTGGGGAATGAGCAGTTCTTC	TRBD1	many	TRBV3-1	TRBJ2-1
CASSYSVSVIRSTDTQYF	TGTGCCAGCAGTTACAGCGTGAGTGTTATCCGCAGCACAGATACGCAGTATTTT	.	once	TRBV6-2/TRBV6-3	TRBJ2-3
CSAFDQREGLGYEQYF	TGCAGTGCTTTCGATCAGCGGGAGGGCCTTGGGTACGAGCAGTACTTC	TRBD2	.	TRBV20-1	TRBJ2-7
CASSLSGSQYF	TGCGCCAGCAGCCTTTCAGGATCGCAGTATTTT	.	once	TRBV4-1	TRBJ2-3
CASGLPTGEAFF	TGTGCTAGTGGTCTCCCGACAGGGGAAGCTTTCTTT	TRBD1	many	TRBV12-5	TRBJ1-1
CASSQGQGAWTGELFF	TGTGCCAGCAGCCAAGGACAGGGGGCTTGGACCGGGGAGCTGTTTTTT	TRBD1	.	TRBV3-1	TRBJ2-2
CASSPYRAGPYEQYF	TGTGCCAGCAGCCCATACAGGGCTGGCCCCTACGAGCAGTACTTC	.	.	TRBV7-8	TRBJ2-7
CASSSSSGKSRYEQYF	TGTGCCAGCAGCAGCTCTAGCGGGAAAAGTCGGTACGAGCAGTACTTC	TRBD2	.	TRBV9	TRBJ2-7
CASAQQGLDTQYF	TGTGCCAGCGCCCAGCAAGGGTTAGATACGCAGTATTTT	.	many	TRBV5-6	TRBJ2-3
CASGSPGTGRSPLHF	TGTGCCAGCGGTTCCCCCGGGACAGGGAGATCACCCCTCCACTTT	TRBD1	many	TRBV28	TRBJ1-6
CASSPRLRRDTEAFF	TGTGCCAGCAGCCCGCGACTCCGAAGGGACACTGAAGCTTTCTTT	.	many	TRBV3-1	TRBJ1-1
CAISEGQPFRDSPLHF	TGTGCCATCAGTGAGGGACAGCCCTTTCGGGATTCACCCCTCCACTTT	.	.	TRBV10-3	TRBJ1-6
CASRTSGNTGELFF	TGCGCCAGCAGAACTAGCGGGAACACCGGGGAGCTGTTTTTT	TRBD2	many	TRBV5-1	TRBJ2-2
CASRQTGPEPQHF	TGTGCCAGCAGACAAACAGGGCCGGAGCCCCAGCATTTT	.	many	TRBV2	TRBJ1-5
CAISERGLAGGNGDTQYF	TGTGCCATCAGTGAGAGGGGTCTAGCGGGAGGAAATGGAGATACGCAGTATTTT	TRBD2	.	TRBV10-3	TRBJ2-3
CASSLLALGQNYEQYF	TGTGCCAGCAGTTTACTGGCCCTAGGACAGAACTACGAGCAGTACTTC	.	many	TRBV28	TRBJ2-7
CAWRDSTMRQFF	TGTGCCTGGAGGGACAGTACAATGAGGCAGTTCTTC	.	few	TRBV30	TRBJ2-1
CASLARGTSLRREGELFF	TGTGCCAGCCTAGCCAGGGGGACTAGCCTCAGGAGAGAGGGGGAGCTGTTTTTT	TRBD2	few	TRBV19	TRBJ2-2
CASSLDLTGGPYEQYF	TGTGCCAGCAGTTTAGATCTGACAGGGGGACCCTACGAGCAGTACTTC	TRBD1	many	TRBV28	TRBJ2-7
CSARLGGYSYEQYF	TGCAGTGCTAGGTTGGGGGGATACTCCTACGAGCAGTACTTC	.	many	TRBV20-1	TRBJ2-7
CASSKGGDSNQPQHF	TGTGCCAGCAGCAAAGGGGGGGACAGCAATCAGCCCCAGCATTTT	.	many	TRBV11-2	TRBJ1-5
CASSQDRGSGPKDQNIQYF	TGTGCCAGCAGCCAAGATCGGGGTAGCGGGCCCAAGGACCAAAACATTCAGTACTTC	TRBD2	few	TRBV3-1	TRBJ2-4
CSAREPPRYNEQFF	TGCAGTGCAAGGGAGCCACCCCGCTACAATGAGCAGTTCTTC	.	few	TRBV20-1	TRBJ2-1
CASRPGTYQETQYF	TGTGCCAGCAGACCCGGGACTTACCAAGAGACCCAGTACTTC	.	many	TRBV6-1	TRBJ2-5
CASSKNTWDRENQPQNF	TGTGCCAGCAGTAAAAACACTTGGGACAGGGAAAATCAGCCCCAGAATTTT	TRBD1	.	TRBV12-3/TRBV12-4	TRBJ1-5
CASSLLGYTGELFF	TGTGCCAGCAGTTTATTGGGGTACACCGGGGAGCTGTTTTTT	.	few	TRBV2	TRBJ2-2
CAISGGGGSLYEQFF	TGTGCCATCAGTGGGGGGGGAGGGTCCCTCTACGAGCAGTTCTTC	TRBD2	.	TRBV10-3	TRBJ2-1
CSVIQDATNEKLFF	TGCAGCGTTATTCAGGACGCAACTAATGAAAAACTGTTTTTT	.	few	TRBV29-1	TRBJ1-4
CASSTGQGSDEQFF	TGTGCCAGCAGTACGGGACAGGGGTCCGATGAGCAGTTCTTC	TRBD1	.	TRBV6-1	TRBJ2-1
CASSPQGGTEAFF	TGTGCCAGCTCACCCCAGGGCGGCACTGAAGCTTTCTTT	.	many	TRBV27	TRBJ1-1
CASSLRGSGSQETQYF	TGTGCCAGCAGCTTAAGGGGGAGTGGGTCTCAAGAGACCCAGTACTTC	.	few	TRBV7-2	TRBJ2-5
CAISAKGPNEQFF	TGTGCCATCAGTGCGAAAGGCCCCAATGAGCAGTTCTTC	.	many	TRBV10-3	TRBJ2-1
CASSQDAGVGGNTIYF	TGTGCCAGCAGCCAAGATGCGGGGGTGGGAGGAAACACCATATATTTT	.	few	TRBV3-1	TRBJ1-3
CASSLRTGIGTNEKLFF	TGTGCCAGCAGCCTTCGGACAGGGATTGGAACTAATGAAAAACTGTTTTTT	TRBD1	.	TRBV5-6	TRBJ1-4
CAWSGTANTEAFF	TGTGCCTGGAGCGGGACCGCCAACACTGAAGCTTTCTTT	.	many	TRBV30	TRBJ1-1
CASFGDGRRYEQYF	TGTGCCAGCTTTGGGGATGGTCGACGCTACGAGCAGTACTTC	.	few	TRBV7-8	TRBJ2-7
CASSLEDRASYEQYF	TGTGCCAGCAGCTTAGAGGACAGGGCTTCCTACGAGCAGTACTTC	TRBD1	many	TRBV7-9	TRBJ2-7
CASSPGDDYGYTF	TGTGCCAGCTCACCGGGGGATGACTATGGCTACACCTTC	.	many	TRBV18	TRBJ1-2
CASTESRGPYEQYF	TGTGCCAGCACAGAAAGCCGGGGCCCCTACGAGCAGTACTTC	.	.	TRBV7-2	TRBJ2-7
CASSPFRFRGSYSGELFF	TGTGCCAGCAGCCCCTTCCGGTTTCGCGGGAGCTATTCCGGGGAGCTGTTTTTT	TRBD2	many	TRBV3-1	TRBJ2-2
CASSPTERRTAGELFF	TGCGCCAGCAGCCCCACTGAGAGGAGAACAGCCGGGGAGCTGTTTTTT	.	few	TRBV4-1	TRBJ2-2